The sequence of this T cell receptor (beta chain) was determined in a study of cytomegalovirus exposure and HLA in healthy donors. General study points: The study found most TCR sequences rare, yet found some public TCRs in many donors. The study recorded about 150 TCR beta chains that were cytomegalovirus-associated.

This CDR3 comprises 15 residues. The germline gives CDR1 SGHVS, CDR2 FNYEAQ. V dropped 7 bases and J dropped 2 bases, with 16 bases sitting between them. Repertoires were generated with immunoSEQ multiplex PCR, while TCRdb's copy carries only in-frame clones and drops some. The data show 150,000 to 200,000 clones, with 85% seen just once and 2% to 2.5% held by the top ten. This clone came up once. The antigen is undetermined. Sequenced: PBMCs. The chain employs TRBV7-6 and TRBJ2-3, with D unresolved. This clonotype was obtained from a young man in good health and CMV-seropositive. CDR3 sequence: CASTTRSGYTDTQYF. CDR3 sequence (DNA): TGTGCCAGCACCACTCGTTCAGGATACACAGATACGCAGTATTTT.